This T cell receptor beta chain was profiled in a study of blood T cell repertoires in COVID-19 (TCRdb year 2020). About the full investigation: The collaborator samples originated in the United States, Italy and Spain and spanned the acute and convalescent phases of COVID-19. Sample metadata almost always included a de-identified subject ID, COVID-19 status, age in years and sex. The material from the prospective study consisted of cDNA or gDNA derived from T cells, B-cell-depleted T cells, or PBMCs. Samples came from the ongoing ImmuneRACE study (first 160 participants) plus 1,254 subjects from 6 global collaborators. The dataset comprised deeply sampled blood TCRbeta repertoires from subjects exposed to, actively infected with, or recovered from COVID-19. HLA class I and class II types, where available, came from metadata supplied by the sample provider rather than from assay-based typing. The repertoires were made available in a free public database intended to serve as a resource for research on the immune response to SARS-CoV-2. What the study reported, not specific to this receptor: How much clinical and demographic metadata was included differed by source and by participant, and the metadata was provided uncurated.

The immunoSEQ Assay, a bias-controlled multiplex PCR, was used to amplify TCRbeta CDR3 regions from genomic DNA. The authors' analysis ran thus. Nucleated cell counts per sample were estimated from amplification of reference gene primers within the assay. To quantify the absolute abundance of each unique TCRbeta CDR3 rearrangement, sequence reads were collapsed and filtered. For each sample, productive Simpson clonality was calculated as the square root of Simpson's diversity index over productive rearrangements. TCRdb holds this immuneACCESS table with in-frame rearrangements only. Some clones are missing; in checked studies, unresolved V genes explain under half, and the rest has no known cause. V, J and clone size reflect that table, while D and trimming were determined from the DNA. Counted in this sample were over 35,000 clones; roughly 80% of them appeared once. About 2.1% of the sample comes from the top ten.

Of note for this clone: Its antigen remains undetermined. Base qualities are missing; no much larger clone stands one base away.

Collaborating institutions collected whole blood in K2EDTA tubes following their own protocols. For TCRbeta analysis, collaborators shipped samples as frozen whole blood, isolated PBMCs, or DNA extracted from either of those sample types. From V the trimming removes 5 bases and from J it removes 6 bases, while the gene matches leave 11 bases of the junction unaccounted for. The CDR3, from cysteine to phenylalanine, totals 16 residues. Just the 48-base CDR3 DNA is kept, in frame starting at base 1. CDR1 is given as MNHEY and CDR2 as SMNVEV, both from the germline V gene (reference sequence). The sample taken for sequencing was peripheral blood. This sequence originates from a man in his 60s with active COVID-19. The chain couples TRBV27 to TRBJ2-7, and 12 junctional nucleotides match TRBD2. The CDR3 loop reads CASSPLAGGPAFEQYF. Here is the DNA: TGTGCCAGCAGTCCTCTAGCGGGAGGGCCGGCTTTCGAGCAGTACTTC.